The sequence of this TCR beta chain was determined in a study of blood T cell repertoires in COVID-19. Repertoires were generated with immunoSEQ multiplex PCR, while TCRdb's copy carries only in-frame clones and drops some. There are 150,000 to 200,000 clones in the sample; 88% occur only once, and around 7% lies in the top ten. Germline lookup yields CDR1 MNHEY and CDR2 SVGAGI. The ends were cut back, 6 bases at V and 2 bases at J, with 9 bases in the middle. This CDR3 comprises 13 residues. This TCR came from a woman aged 45-65 years who had recovered from COVID-19. Sequenced sample: PBMCs or T cells enriched from blood (not recorded which). The chain joins TRBV6-5 to TRBJ2-3; TRBD1 might be the D (6 bases). The CDR3, as DNA: TGTGCCAGCAGGAGGGGGTCCACAGATACGCAGTATTTT. Protein product: CASRRGSTDTQYF.